The present entry profiles one T cell receptor beta chain with its context. The target antigen is unknown. These data are taken from a study of T cell repertoires in cytomegalovirus infection. Study-wide points: Ex vivo responses were dominated by HLA-C-restricted CMV-specific TCR beta clonotypes.

TCRdb reprocessed the reads via MiXCR and lists one record per CDR3 protein. The sample lists approximately 500,000 distinct CDR3 sequences; 33% were seen once. V dropped 6 bases and J dropped 5; count of bases not matched to a gene: 6. Per the germline V gene, CDR1 is LNHDA and CDR2 is SQIVND (reference sequence). The CDR3 is 13 amino acids. This chain uses TRBV19 with TRBJ2-5; 7 bases fit TRBD1. The sequence came from a human donor in good health (CMV status not recorded). Some clones in this sample may be carry-over from other donors' samples. This specimen consisted of cultured PBMCs, obtained from culture after CMV antigen stimulation. The CDR3 DNA is TGTGCCAGTAGGAAGACAGGGTTGGAGACCCAGTACTTC. This gives the protein CASRKTGLETQYF.